These 18 T cell receptor beta chains were sequenced from one sample in a study of T cell responses to AZD1222 COVID-19 vaccine. Measured with immunoSEQ multiplex PCR; TCRdb has only the in-frame clones, and not every one. Altogether some 200,000 clones are present, 90% to 95% being singletons, with the ten largest covering 3.4%. Material: peripheral blood, obtained 28 days after the second AZD1222 dose. These receptor sequences come from an adult who received the AZD1222 COVID-19 vaccine.

The CDR3 DNA reads as TGTGCCAGCAGTTTACTAAGCGGGAAGGGCTACGAGCAGTACTTC. Protein sequence: CASSLLSGKGYEQYF. This rearrangement joins TRBV27 to TRBJ2-7, with TRBD2 matching 7 bases. Germline V gene sequence: CDR1 MNHEY, CDR2 SMNVEV (reference sequence). This CDR3 comprises 15 residues. J was trimmed by 3 bases and V by 2 bases; bases with no gene match: 7.

This clone has just one count. The chain employs TRBV10-3 and TRBJ2-2, with D possibly matching TRBD1 (5 bases). Germline-derived CDR1 and CDR2 are ENHRY and SYGVKD. Trimming took 3 bases from V and 1 from J, leaving 9 bases between them. The length of the CDR3 is 15 residues. CDR3 residues: CAISDQGENTGELFF. CDR3 nucleotide sequence: TGTGCCATCAGTGATCAGGGTGAGAACACCGGGGAGCTGTTTTTT.

This chain uses TRBV19 with TRBJ2-3; D may correspond to TRBD1 or TRBD2 (5 bases each). Trimming pared 7 bases from V and 1 base from J, leaving 15 bases between. In germline, CDR1 is LNHDA, CDR2 SQIVND (reference sequence). This CDR3 is built from 15 residues. CDR3 nucleotides: TGTGCCAGTAACCCGGGAATAGGGGGCACAGATACGCAGTATTTT. Amino acid sequence: CASNPGIGGTDTQYF. The full variable domain, rest sourced from reference TRBV19 and TRBJ2-3, is DGGITQSPKYLFRKEGQNVTLSCEQNLNHDAMYWYRQDPGQGLRLIYYSQIVNDFQKGDIAEGYSVSREKKESFPLTVTSAQKNPTAFYLCASNPGIGGTDTQYFGPGTRLTVL.

The J gene is TRBJ2-7, the V gene TRBV6-6, with TRBD2 matching over 8 bases. Trimming at V came to 4 bases and at J to 3 bases, leaving 8 bases not matched to a gene. CDR1 and CDR2 (germline): MNHNY, SVGAGI (reference sequence). CDR3 length equals 15 residues. The DNA of the CDR3 is TGTGCCAGCAGTTCCCGGGGGGGGGCCGGCTACGAGCAGTACTTC. Amino acids: CASSSRGGAGYEQYF.

V is TRBV19 and J is TRBJ2-7; 7 bases agree with TRBD2. Germline V gene sequence: CDR1 LNHDA, CDR2 SQIVND (reference sequence). V lost 0 bases, J lost 4 bases, and 6 bases stayed unmatched. The CDR3 is 15 residues long. This chain's CDR3 is CASSIESGLSYEQYF. The CDR3 bases are TGTGCCAGTAGTATAGAATCGGGACTAAGTTACGAGCAGTACTTC.

The rearrangement links TRBV5-6 to TRBJ2-4, with TRBD1 as a possible D gene (6 bases). Germline V gene data show CDR1 as SGHDT and CDR2 as YYEEEE. The V end was cut by 4 bases, the J end by 6 bases, with 14 bases between. This CDR3 contains 14 residues. CDR3 DNA: TGTGCCAGCAGCCCCCGAGGGACACTAAACATTCAGTACTTC. Its protein product is CASSPRGTLNIQYF.

This sequence joins TRBV28 and TRBJ2-4; 8 bases match TRBD1. The J segment lost 9 bases and the V segment lost 4 bases, leaving 11 bases of the junction unmatched. The CDR3 runs 15 residues. Germline V gene lookup returns CDR1 MDHEN and CDR2 SYDVKM. The CDR3 reads CASSSWDRLYGIQYF. Written as DNA, the CDR3 is TGTGCCAGCAGTTCATGGGACAGGTTATATGGCATTCAGTACTTC.

This clone showed up just a few times. The V call is TRBV28, the J call TRBJ1-3; D might be TRBD1 (6 bases). Trimming removed 6 bases from V and 2 bases from J, with 17 bases in between. The CDR3 totals 16 residues. Germline assignment: CDR1 MDHEN and CDR2 SYDVKM. CDR3 amino acids: CASRPAGAGTGNTIYF. Here the CDR3 DNA reads TGTGCCAGCAGACCTGCAGGGGCGGGGACTGGAAACACCATATATTTT. The whole variable domain, remainder taken from reference TRBV28 and TRBJ1-3, is DVKVTQSSRYLVKRTGEKVFLECVQDMDHENMFWYRQDPGLGLRLIYFSYDVKMKEKGDIPEGYSVSREKKERFSLILESASTNQTSMYLCASRPAGAGTGNTIYFGEGSWLTVV.

The CDR3 loop is CASRPGRVSRETSTDTQYF. CDR3 sequence (DNA): TGCGCCAGCAGGCCAGGTCGGGTATCGCGGGAAACTAGCACAGATACGCAGTATTTT. J is TRBJ2-3 and V is TRBV4-1, with D tentatively TRBD2 (6 bases). The CDR3 is 19 residues long. The V gene lost 6 bases and the J gene lost 0 bases, with 25 bases spanning the gap. From germline, CDR1 is MGHRA and CDR2 YSYEKL.

The chain employs TRBV29-1 and TRBJ1-2, with 9 nucleotides matching TRBD1. The CDR3 runs to 15 residues. CDR1 SQVTM and CDR2 ANQGSEA come from the germline V gene. J was trimmed by 8 bases and V by 3 bases; bases with no gene match: 13. The CDR3 DNA is TGCAGCGTTGAGCTCCTTACAGGGGGCGCTGGGGGCTACACCTTC. Translated: CSVELLTGGAGGYTF.

This clone came up once. In DNA form, the CDR3 reads TGTGCCAGCAGCTTATCGTCCCCCCCCAGCTCCTACAATGAGCAGTTCTTC. Its translation is CASSLSSPPSSYNEQFF. This chain uses TRBV7-3 with TRBJ2-1; no clear D. Germline assignment: CDR1 SGHTA and CDR2 FQGTGA. The CDR3 totals 17 residues. V dropped 2 bases and J dropped 0 bases, with 14 bases sitting between them.

The chain carries TRBV19 and TRBJ1-5; 7 bases are shared with TRBD1. The junction had 7 bases not matched to a gene; V was cut back by 3 bases and J by 5 bases. CDR1 is LNHDA and CDR2 is SQIVND in the germline V gene (reference sequence). This CDR3 is 15 amino acids long. The CDR3 DNA is TGTGCCAGTAGTATCCAGACAGGGACTGATCAGCCCCAGCATTTT. Translated: CASSIQTGTDQPQHF.

This rearrangement joins TRBV3-1 (or the pseudogene TRBV3-2) to TRBJ2-3, with D uncertain. The CDR3 runs to 15 residues. The V and J ends lost 0 bases and 7 bases respectively, with 14 bases between them. CDR1 LGHDT and CDR2 YNNKEL come from the germline V gene (reference sequence). CDR3 sequence: CASSQDREATHTQYF. DNA of the CDR3: TGTGCCAGCAGCCAAGATAGGGAAGCTACGCATACGCAGTATTTT.

The chain couples TRBV5-5 to TRBJ2-6; a weak D match, TRBD1 (6 bases). The germline gives CDR1 SGHKS, CDR2 YYEKEE (reference sequence). Trimming shortened V by 9 bases and J by 3 bases, and 19 bases separated the two germline ends. The CDR3 contains 16 residues. Here the CDR3 DNA reads TGTGCCACGTCTACAGGGAAGACTCTTGGGGCCAACGTCCTGACTTTC. Translating it yields CATSTGKTLGANVLTF.

The chain recombines TRBV5-4 with TRBJ2-3; D unclear. Germline loops: CDR1 SGHNT, CDR2 YYREEE (reference sequence). This CDR3 comprises 17 residues. V lost 0 bases to trimming and J lost 0 bases, with 14 bases between them. The CDR3 nucleotides read TGTGCCAGCAGCTTGGGACCCCTTTCCTATAGCACAGATACGCAGTATTTT. Its protein is CASSLGPLSYSTDTQYF. Supplemented by reference TRBV5-4 and TRBJ2-3, the full variable domain reads ETGVTQSPTHLIKTRGQQVTLRCSSQSGHNTVSWYQQALGQGPQFIFQYYREEENGRGNFPPRFSGLQFPNYSSELNVNALELDDSALYLCASSLGPLSYSTDTQYFGPGTRLTVL.

Details on this clone: Other DNA sequences within the sample encode an identical CDR3. The chain has TRBV11-2 and TRBJ2-2, with D possibly TRBD2 on 6 matching bases. The CDR3 contains 19 residues. Germline CDR1 is SGHAT and CDR2 is FQNNGV. V lost 3 bases to trimming and J lost 2 bases, with 22 bases between them. The CDR3 reads CASSLIIWGGAGNTGELFF. CDR3 nucleotides: TGTGCCAGCAGCTTGATCATTTGGGGCGGGGCGGGCAACACCGGGGAGCTGTTTTTT. The complete variable domain, with remaining parts taken from reference TRBV11-2 and TRBJ2-2, reads EAGVAQSPRYKIIEKRQSVAFWCNPISGHATLYWYQQILGQGPKLLIQFQNNGVVDDSQLPKDRFSAERLKGVDSTLKIQPAKLEDSAVYLCASSLIIWGGAGNTGELFFGEGSRLTVL.

This rearrangement joins TRBV28 to TRBJ2-7, with a tentative D call TRBD2 (5 bases). The CDR3 extends over 18 amino acids. Germline V lookup: CDR1 MDHEN, CDR2 SYDVKM. Trimming cost V 5 bases and J 0 bases, with 23 bases left between them. The CDR3 is CASSRVAGSWGSSYEQYF. The CDR3, as DNA: TGTGCCAGCAGTCGGGTGGCGGGTTCGTGGGGAAGCTCCTACGAGCAGTACTTC.

V and J are TRBV7-8 and TRBJ2-5; D is unclear. Trimming removed 4 bases at V and 5 bases at J, with 11 bases between. Germline loops: CDR1 SGHVS, CDR2 FQNEAQ. The CDR3 is 13 residues long. CDR3 coding DNA: TGTGCCAGCAGCTCAGGACCCCGGGAGACCCAGTACTTC. Protein product: CASSSGPRETQYF.